These 27 T cell receptor beta chains were all obtained from the same sample, sequenced in a study of T-cell memory formation after mild COVID-19. TCRdb re-called the 5' RACE reads through MiXCR, storing one row per CDR3 protein. The profile shows 250,000 to 300,000 distinct CDR3 sequences, around 15% of them singletons. The sample comprised PBMCs or a T cell subset sorted from them (not recorded which). All receptors derive from a man aged 18 to 35 who had mild COVID-19 (a few samples of this study predate the infection). Cell type and time point are not known.

The chain is built from TRBV20-1 and TRBJ2-7; 10 bases fit TRBD1. The length of the CDR3 is 15 residues. After removal of 1 base from V and 0 bases from J, the junction contained 3 bases not matched to a gene. Germline-derived CDR1 and CDR2 are DFQATT and SNEGSKA (reference sequence). The CDR3 spells CSARGTGGFSYEQYF. The CDR3 nucleotides read TGCAGTGCTAGAGGGACAGGGGGTTTCTCCTACGAGCAGTACTTC.

A remark on this clonotype: One end of the junction does not line up with germline, which may come from a read error. This chain joins TRBV12-3 or TRBV12-4 and TRBJ2-7; tentative D call: TRBD1 (6 bases). This CDR3 comprises 14 residues. The CDR3 coding sequence is TGTGCCAGCGGGATCCGGGACATCTCCGACGAGCAGTACTTC. Amino acids: CASGIRDISDEQYF.

This chain connects TRBV7-2 to TRBJ2-7, with D possibly being TRBD1 (5 bases). Trimming cost V 5 bases and J 4 bases, with 9 bases left between them. CDR1 and CDR2 (germline): SGHTA, FQGNSA. The CDR3 runs 12 residues. The CDR3 is CASSTTGYEQYF. Written as DNA, the CDR3 is TGTGCCAGCAGCACCACAGGATACGAGCAGTACTTC.

The CDR3 DNA sequence: TGTGCCAGCAGCTTGGAACTCGAAGACCAAGAGACCCAGTACTTC. This sequence encodes CASSLELEDQETQYF. The chain carries TRBV5-6 and TRBJ2-5; D is unclear. This CDR3 contains 15 residues. V lost 0 bases, J lost 0 bases, and 9 bases lay in between. The germline CDR1 and CDR2 sequences are SGHDT and YYEEEE.

The chain is built from TRBV7-2 and TRBJ2-5; 12 positions match TRBD2. V lost 5 bases to trimming and J lost 1 base; unmatched junction nucleotides: 2. The CDR3 sequence is 15 residues long. CDR1 is SGHTA, CDR2 FQGNSA, per germline. CDR3 sequence (DNA): TGTGCCAGCAGCCCTAGCGGGGGGGGCCAAGAGACCCAGTACTTC. Translating it yields CASSPSGGGQETQYF.

This clonotype occurred a few times. The chain couples TRBV5-1 to TRBJ1-2, with D perhaps TRBD1 (5 bases). CDR1 and CDR2 (germline): SGHRS, YFSETQ. CDR3 length: 14 amino acids. Deletions cut 4 bases from V and 4 bases from J, with 14 bases between. CDR3 nucleotide sequence: TGCGCCAGCAGCCACGGTAGAGGGGCCTATGGCTACACCTTC. This encodes CASSHGRGAYGYTF.

The chain links TRBV9 to TRBJ1-4; D is unresolved. Germline V gene data show CDR1 as SGDLS and CDR2 as YYNGEE. The CDR3 extends over 14 amino acids. V lost 3 bases, J lost 10 bases, and 16 bases lay in between. The CDR3 DNA reads as TGTGCCAGCAGCGATCGGACGGGTGAGGGAAAACTGTTTTTT. Its translation is CASSDRTGEGKLFF.

The chain carries TRBV20-1 and TRBJ2-3, with D unclear. The germline V gene has CDR1 DFQATT and CDR2 SNEGSKA (reference sequence). CDR3 size: 12 residues. The V and J ends lost 2 bases and 3 bases respectively, with 6 bases between them. CDR3 amino acids: CSARQATDTQYF. The CDR3 DNA reads as TGCAGTGCTAGACAGGCAACAGATACGCAGTATTTT.

This clonotype was observed at least ten times. For the CDR3, the DNA is TGTGCCAGCAGCCAAGACCGGGGGGGCCTAGAGACCCAGTACTTC. Translation: CASSQDRGGLETQYF. The rearrangement links TRBV4-2 to TRBJ2-5; 8 bases agree with TRBD2. CDR1 and CDR2 (germline): LGHNA, YNFKEQ. The CDR3 has 15 residues. J was trimmed by 4 bases and V by 0 bases; bases with no gene match: 4.

This clonotype was detected ten times or more. The chain joins TRBV5-1 to TRBJ2-1; a possible D gene is TRBD1 (6 bases). The germline V and J ends were trimmed by 0 bases and 2 bases, with 6 bases remaining between them. The germline V gene has CDR1 SGHRS and CDR2 YFSETQ. The CDR3 has 14 residues. The CDR3: CASSLGTAYNEQFF. The CDR3 DNA reads as TGCGCCAGCAGCTTGGGGACAGCCTACAATGAGCAGTTCTTC.

This clonotype was picked up a small number of times. The V gene is TRBV12-3 or TRBV12-4, the J gene TRBJ2-1; D gene ambiguous. With 3 bases removed from V and 9 bases from J, the gap between germline ends came to 6 bases. The CDR3 loop spans 11 amino acids. Here the CDR3 reads CASSFSSEQFF. The CDR3, as DNA: TGTGCCAGCAGTTTTTCGAGTGAGCAGTTCTTC.

The rearrangement links TRBV20-1 to TRBJ1-1, with no clear D. V lost 7 bases and J lost 4, with 13 bases in between. The CDR3 covers 12 residues. Germline V gene lookup returns CDR1 DFQATT and CDR2 SNEGSKA (reference sequence). The CDR3 loop reads CSGRQGATEAFF. The CDR3 DNA sequence: TGCAGTGGCAGGCAAGGAGCCACTGAAGCTTTCTTT.

This clonotype turned up a few times. The chain uses TRBV6-2 or TRBV6-3 and TRBJ2-1, with 10 bases fitting TRBD2. Germline assignment: CDR1 MNHEY and CDR2 SVGEGT. The CDR3 length is 15 residues. Trimming took 3 bases from V and 8 from J; bases not matched to a gene: 7. CDR3 residues: CASSYSASGGYEQFF. CDR3 DNA: TGTGCCAGCAGTTATAGTGCTAGCGGGGGATATGAGCAGTTCTTC.

CDR3 in DNA: TGTGCCAGCAGCTGGGGCCAGAGATATGGCTACACCTTC. Encoded protein: CASSWGQRYGYTF. This rearrangement joins TRBV7-2 to TRBJ1-2; a possible D gene is TRBD1 (5 bases). This CDR3 region has 13 residues. CDR1 SGHTA and CDR2 FQGNSA come from the germline V gene. V dropped 4 bases and J dropped 5 bases, with 11 bases sitting between them.

This clonotype was counted a few times. V usage is TRBV23-1 and J usage is TRBJ2-4; possibly TRBD1 for D (6 bases). TRBV23-1 is an ORF, with its function uncertain. This CDR3 region has 16 residues. Trimming took off 5 bases at V and 4 bases at J, with 18 bases between the two ends. The CDR3 region is CASSFQDGQGKNIQYF. The CDR3 nucleotides read TGCGCCAGCAGTTTTCAAGACGGGCAGGGGAAAAACATTCAGTACTTC.

This chain uses TRBV5-1 with TRBJ2-2; 9 bases line up with TRBD1. The CDR3 totals 17 residues. The V gene end was trimmed by 5 bases and the J gene end by 5 bases; junction bases not matched to a gene: 13. Germline loops: CDR1 SGHRS, CDR2 YFSETQ. The DNA for the CDR3 is TGCGCCAGCAGAACCGGGACAGGGCGCGCGGATACCGGGGAGCTGTTTTTT. It codes for CASRTGTGRADTGELFF.

The V call is TRBV7-9, the J call TRBJ2-3, with TRBD2 matching over 8 bases. J gave up 2 bases and V 5 bases, and 12 bases lay outside the gene matches. The CDR3 runs to 17 residues. Germline V CDR1 and CDR2: SEHNR, FQNEAQ (reference sequence). The CDR3 sequence: CASSPQPGTRYTDTQYF. The CDR3 DNA reads TGTGCCAGCAGCCCTCAACCCGGGACTAGATACACAGATACGCAGTATTTT.

The rearrangement links TRBV12-3 or TRBV12-4 to TRBJ1-1; TRBD1 aligns across 7 bases. The CDR3 loop spans 14 amino acids. The J segment lost 4 bases and the V segment lost 6 bases, leaving 8 bases of the junction unmatched. The CDR3 nucleotides read TGTGCCAGCAGAAACAGGGGCCTGGGCACTGAAGCTTTCTTT. Translated, it gives CASRNRGLGTEAFF.

The V gene is TRBV4-1, the J gene TRBJ2-5; 12 bases are a match to TRBD2. V shed 5 bases, J shed 2 bases, and the junction held 3 bases outside the gene matches. Germline V gene data show CDR1 as MGHRA and CDR2 as YSYEKL. This CDR3 is built from 15 residues. The CDR3 spells CASSVLAGGQETQYF. The CDR3 DNA sequence: TGCGCCAGCAGCGTCCTAGCGGGGGGGCAAGAGACCCAGTACTTC.

In DNA form, the CDR3 reads TGTGCCAGCAGCCCGGGGACTAGCGGGGGGATCACAGATACGCAGTATTTT. Protein sequence: CASSPGTSGGITDTQYF. The chain combines TRBV28 with TRBJ2-3, with 15 bases fitting TRBD2. CDR3 length equals 17 residues. Trimming cost V 6 bases and J 2 bases; bases outside gene matches: 6. Germline values: CDR1 MDHEN, CDR2 SYDVKM.

V gene TRBV4-3 combines with J gene TRBJ1-6; D is perhaps TRBD1 (5 bases). CDR3 length: 14 amino acids. The germline V gene has CDR1 LGHNA and CDR2 YSLEER. V was cut by 0 bases and J by 11 bases, with 11 bases left in between. This CDR3 reads CASSQDPGDTPLHF. In nucleotides, the CDR3 is TGCGCCAGCAGCCAAGATCCGGGGGATACACCCCTCCACTTT.

The chain recombines TRBV5-1 with TRBJ2-2, with D unresolved. This CDR3 is 15 amino acids long. From germline, CDR1 is SGHRS and CDR2 YFSETQ. V lost 3 bases and J 2 bases, leaving 11 bases between the germline ends. In DNA, the CDR3 is TGCGCCAGCAGCTGGGAATTAGGAAACACCGGGGAGCTGTTTTTT. Its protein is CASSWELGNTGELFF.

In its sample, this clonotype was seen many times. The gene calls are TRBV12-3 or TRBV12-4 and TRBJ2-1; tentative D call: TRBD1 (6 bases). The CDR3 totals 14 residues. V shed 8 bases and J shed 8 bases, with 19 bases lying between them. CDR3 sequence (DNA): TGTGCCAGCGGGGGCACGGGGCCGGAGGATGAGCAGTTCTTC. Amino acid sequence: CASGGTGPEDEQFF.

CDR3 bases: TGCAGGGCCTTCCTTCTGGGCCTGGAGAACACTGAAGCTTTCTTT. As protein: CRAFLLGLENTEAFF. This rearrangement joins TRBV20-1 to TRBJ1-1; D call uncertain. CDR3 size: 15 residues. Germline V gene data show CDR1 as DFQATT and CDR2 as SNEGSKA (reference sequence).

The V call is TRBV27, the J call TRBJ2-3; D might be TRBD2 (6 bases). This CDR3 region has 14 residues. V was pared by 6 bases and J by 6 bases, with 16 bases between. CDR1 and CDR2 from the germline V gene are MNHEY and SMNVEV (reference sequence). CDR3 region: CASSHPLRGDTQYF. The CDR3 DNA reads TGTGCCAGCAGCCACCCCTTGCGGGGCGATACGCAGTATTTT.

CDR3 residues: CASSLSGGRDTQYF. The CDR3 DNA follows: TGTGCCAGCAGCCTTAGCGGGGGACGAGATACGCAGTATTTT. The rearrangement links TRBV7-3 to TRBJ2-3, with 9 nucleotides matching TRBD2. The CDR3 extends over 14 amino acids. V lost 5 bases and J lost 5; bases outside the gene matches: 5. Germline V gene data show CDR1 as SGHTA and CDR2 as FQGTGA.

V is TRBV6-5 and J is TRBJ2-5; TRBD1 is a possible D gene (6 bases). Trimming shortened V by 3 bases and J by 5 bases, and 10 bases separated the two germline ends. Germline V gives CDR1 MNHEY, CDR2 SVGAGI. The CDR3 contains 13 residues. CDR3 sequence (DNA): TGTGCCAGCAGTTATACAGGGTCGGAGACCCAGTACTTC. The encoded protein is CASSYTGSETQYF.